The present T cell receptor beta chain was sequenced within a study of regulatory and conventional T cells in RAG deficiency. Data came from immunoSEQ multiplex PCR; TCRdb stores just in-frame clones and leaves some out. The table records approximately 8,500 clones, 80% of them present only once. The germline V gene encodes CDR1 LGHNA and CDR2 YNFKEQ. This CDR3 spans 13 amino acids. The V and J ends lost 1 base and 6 bases respectively, with 9 bases between them. These records were also assigned to another study, of regulatory T cells. From that second work: Primers: 52 TRBV forward and 13 TRBJ reverse.

The source material was CD8+ T cells sorted from blood. The gene calls are TRBV4-2 and TRBJ1-1; tentative D call: TRBD1 (5 bases). This receptor was identified in a human donor in good health. CDR3 nucleotides: TGTGCCAGCAGCCAAGTACAGGTTTCTGAAGCTTTCTTT. Its translation: CASSQVQVSEAFF.